This T cell receptor (beta chain) stems from a study of shared T cell receptors in the human thymus. Profiled with immunoSEQ multiplex PCR; TCRdb holds only in-frame clones, not every one. The sample includes roughly 550,000 clones, approximately 80% of them seen just once. These sequences were also reported in another study, on human thymus T cells. As that study records: Thymic resections from corrective heart surgery supplied the tissue. Thymic and blood repertoires seemed to favor certain V and J genes. Highly overlapping thymic repertoires among unrelated individuals were reported in related research.

The TCR was taken from a boy younger than two with a congenital heart defect. The sequenced sample was thymocytes.

The CDR3: CASSLSRGPGEKLFF. The CDR3 nucleotides read TGCGCCAGCAGCCTATCAAGGGGCCCGGGTGAAAAACTGTTTTTT. The chain recombines TRBV4-3 with TRBJ1-4, with a weak D call TRBD1 (5 bases). From germline, CDR1 is LGHNA and CDR2 YSLEER. V was shortened by 4 bases and J by 7 bases, with 16 bases between the two germline ends. The CDR3 totals 15 residues.